Sequencing of this TCR beta chain was carried out in a study of T-cell reconstitution after alpha-beta-depleted transplantation in children. Regarding the study as a whole: Reportedly, roughly two months post-transplant, alpha-beta T cells arose from several hundred expanded graft clones. Hyperexpanded clones declined; after one year, newly produced T cells mostly supplied diversity. There were some patients whose high TCRbeta diversity at day 60 came from surviving recipient T cells and thymic progenitors.

This clonotype was observed at least ten times. The target antigen is unknown. With 11 bases removed from V and 0 bases from J, the gap between germline ends came to 11 bases. Germline loops: CDR1 ENHRY, CDR2 SYGVKD. The CDR3 runs to 13 residues. Unique molecular identifiers tagged the TCRbeta library. TCRdb fed the PCR reads into MiXCR, producing one record per CDR3 protein. Of about 230,000 distinct CDR3 sequences listed, around 9.9% were seen once; the top ten hold approximately 30%. The chain employs TRBV10-3 and TRBJ2-4, with D possibly TRBD2 on 5 matching bases. Source: PBMCs, taken before TCRalphabeta/CD19-depleted stem cell transplant. The TCR sequence derives from a child less than two years old with acute myeloid leukemia, due to receive a stem cell transplant. CDR3 residues: CAPRAEAKNIQYF. CDR3 bases: TGTGCCCCGCGGGCTGAAGCCAAAAACATTCAGTACTTC.